Sequencing of this TCR beta chain was carried out in a study of blood T cell repertoires in COVID-19. Germline V CDR1 and CDR2: MDHEN, SYDVKM. The CDR3 runs to 13 residues. The V end was cut by 4 bases, the J end by 10 bases, with 16 bases between. Patients from Seattle were sampled longitudinally, starting during active infection. Here immunoSEQ multiplex PCR was the method, and the copy in TCRdb shows in-frame clones only, minus some. The table lists 250,000 to 350,000 clones, almost 90% of them singletons. Input material: peripheral blood. This TCR came from a woman aged 25 to 39 with COVID-19, enrolled during active disease. V is TRBV28 and J is TRBJ1-2; D not resolved. The CDR3 DNA is TGTGCCAGCAGTTCTCAGTACGGCCGGGTCTACACCTTC. Its translation: CASSSQYGRVYTF.